This T cell receptor beta chain was retrieved from a study of blood T cell repertoires in COVID-19. Authors' processing steps: Nucleated cell counts were estimated from reference gene primer amplification. Generated by immunoSEQ multiplex PCR, the TCRdb table keeps only in-frame clones and is missing some. V and J calls and clone size come straight from that table; D and trimming were deduced from the DNA. The table shows approximately 150,000 clones, with about four fifths occurring only once. This clone occurred once. The CDR3 contains 15 residues. V lost 0 bases and J 4 bases, leaving 9 bases between the germline ends. Germline values: CDR1 LNHNV, CDR2 YYDKDF (reference sequence).

The TCR originated in a woman aged 60-75 years with COVID-19, enrolled during active disease. The chain has TRBV15 and TRBJ1-4; D is unclear. Sequencing was done on a sample of peripheral blood. The CDR3: CATSRDLQFNEKLFF. DNA for the CDR3: TGTGCCACCAGCAGAGATCTACAGTTTAATGAAAAACTGTTTTTT. Using reference TRBV15 and TRBJ1-4 for the parts outside the CDR3, the full variable domain is DAMVIQNPRYQVTQFGKPVTLSCSQTLNHNVMYWYQQKSSQAPKLLFHYYDKDFNNEADTPDNFQSRRPNTSFCFLDIRSPGLGDTAMYLCATSRDLQFNEKLFFGSGTQLSVL.